This T cell receptor (beta chain) was recovered during a study of cytomegalovirus exposure and HLA in healthy donors. Study-level points and caveats: What a later analysis reportedly showed was that an Asian-associated ancestry cluster had fewer N-insertions than the roughly 700-donor mean.

PCR amplification relied on 60 Vbeta primers (plus 13 Jbeta primers). Some clones are missing from TCRdb's copy, which holds only in-frame ones; the method was immunoSEQ multiplex PCR. The sample consists of more than 90,000 clones, around four fifths of them appearing once. Turning to this clone: Its antigen is still unknown.

The V end was cut by 5 bases, the J end by 9 bases, with 14 bases between. Looked up from germline, CDR1 is SGHRS and CDR2 is YFSETQ. The CDR3 loop spans 13 amino acids. This clonotype was obtained from a woman aged 40 to 50 in good health and CMV-seropositive. Sequenced: PBMCs. V usage is TRBV5-1 and J usage is TRBJ2-2; D ambiguous. As DNA, the CDR3 is TGCGCCAGCAGTCTGACCAGAGGCTGGGAGCTGTTTTTT. It codes for CASSLTRGWELFF.